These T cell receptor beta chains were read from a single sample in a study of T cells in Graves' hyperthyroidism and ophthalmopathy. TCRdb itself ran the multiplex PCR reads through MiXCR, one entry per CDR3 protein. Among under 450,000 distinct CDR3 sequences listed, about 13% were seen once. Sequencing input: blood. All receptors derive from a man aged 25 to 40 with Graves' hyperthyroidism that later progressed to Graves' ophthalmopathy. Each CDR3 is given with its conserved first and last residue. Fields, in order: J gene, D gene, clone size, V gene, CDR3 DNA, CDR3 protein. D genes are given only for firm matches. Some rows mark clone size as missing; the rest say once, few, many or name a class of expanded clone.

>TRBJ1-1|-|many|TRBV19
TGTGCCAGTAGTATTGAAGGTAACACTGAAGCTTTCTTT
CASSIEGNTEAFF
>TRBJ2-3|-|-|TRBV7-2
TGTGCCAGCCGATCGGGGGCGGGGGCCCGAGGGGGCGGGACAGATACGCAGTATTTT
CASRSGAGARGGGTDTQYF
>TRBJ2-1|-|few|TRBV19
TGTGCCAGTAGTATAATGGGAGAGCAGTTCTTC
CASSIMGEQFF
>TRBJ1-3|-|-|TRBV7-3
TGTGCCAGCATGGGTGGAATCGGGAACACCATATATTTT
CASMGGIGNTIYF
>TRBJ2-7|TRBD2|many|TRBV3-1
TGTGCCAGCAGCCAGCGGGAGTCCCTGAATATCTACGAGCAGTACTTC
CASSQRESLNIYEQYF
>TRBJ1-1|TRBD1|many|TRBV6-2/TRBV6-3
TGTGCCAGCAGAGAAAAGGGGGCCACTGAAGCTTTCTTT
CASREKGATEAFF
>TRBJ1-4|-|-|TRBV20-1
TGCAGTGTTCCAGCCCGGGGGATTAATGAAAAACTGTTTTTT
CSVPARGINEKLFF
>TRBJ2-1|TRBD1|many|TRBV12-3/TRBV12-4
TGTGCCAGCAGCCCTCGGACAGGGTTAATCTATGAGCAGTTCTTC
CASSPRTGLIYEQFF
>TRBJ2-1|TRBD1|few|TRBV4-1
TGCGCCAGCAGCCAAACTCCCGGGACAGGGTTGTGGGATGAGCAGTTCTTC
CASSQTPGTGLWDEQFF
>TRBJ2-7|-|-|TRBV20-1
TGCAGTGCTGAAGCGACAGGGTTGGGAGGGCAGTACTTC
CSAEATGLGGQYF
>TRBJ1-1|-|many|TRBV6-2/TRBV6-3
TGTGCCAGCGAATGGACAGCCTCCACTGAAGCTTTCTTT
CASEWTASTEAFF
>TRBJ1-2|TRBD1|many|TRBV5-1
TGCGCCAGCAGCTCGGACAGGGGCGGCAACTATGGCTACACCTTC
CASSSDRGGNYGYTF
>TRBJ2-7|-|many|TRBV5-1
TGCGCCAGCAGCCGGGGCCGGGAGCAGTACTTC
CASSRGREQYF
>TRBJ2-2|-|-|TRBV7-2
TGTGCCAGCAGCTCGAGGGGGGCAGGCCACACCGGGGAGCTGTTTTTT
CASSSRGAGHTGELFF
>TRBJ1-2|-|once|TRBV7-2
TGTGCCAGCAGCTTAGCGGTAGGGAGTCGCTATGGCTACACCTTC
CASSLAVGSRYGYTF
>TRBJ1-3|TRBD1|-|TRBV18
TGTGCCAGCTCACGCGGACAGGGGGCCGGGATTGGATTTGCGAACACCATATATTTT
CASSRGQGAGIGFANTIYF
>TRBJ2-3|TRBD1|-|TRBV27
TGTGCCAGCAGTTTATCGGGAGACAGGGGCTCCGATACGCAGTATTTT
CASSLSGDRGSDTQYF
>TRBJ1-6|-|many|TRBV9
TGTGCCAGCAGCGGGAACTCCTATAATTCACCCCTCCACTTT
CASSGNSYNSPLHF
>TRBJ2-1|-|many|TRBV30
TGTGCCTGGAACCCGACCGGGCAGGCCGATCTCCGTCAGTTCTTC
CAWNPTGQADLRQFF
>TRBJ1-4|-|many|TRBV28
TGTGCCAGCAGCCAAGCCGGGGAAAAACTGTTTTTT
CASSQAGEKLFF
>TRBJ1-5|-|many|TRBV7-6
TGTGCCAGCACCTCGCTGGGCGATAGCAATCAGCCCCAGCATTTT
CASTSLGDSNQPQHF
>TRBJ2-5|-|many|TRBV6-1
TGTGCCAGCAGTGAATCATTCGGACCCTATGGAGAGACCCAGTACTTC
CASSESFGPYGETQYF
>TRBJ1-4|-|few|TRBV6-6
TGTGCCAGCAGTTACTCGACAACGCCAGATGAAAAACTGTTTTTT
CASSYSTTPDEKLFF
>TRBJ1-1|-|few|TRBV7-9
TGTGCCAGCAGCCACTGGGGGACCCGGGCTTTCTTT
CASSHWGTRAFF
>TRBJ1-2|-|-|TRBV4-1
TGCGCCAGCAGCCAAGAAAGGTCGGCAGGCGCCTATGGCTGCACCTTC
CASSQERSAGAYGCTF
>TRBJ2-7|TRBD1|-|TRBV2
TGTGCCAGCAGTGATGTTCCGGGACAGGGGATCTACGAGCAGTACTTC
CASSDVPGQGIYEQYF
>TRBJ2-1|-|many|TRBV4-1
TGCGCCAGCAGCCAAGATAGGTACTACAATGAGCAGTTCTTC
CASSQDRYYNEQFF